There are a few counts of the clone carrying this TCR beta chain. Its specificity is unknown. This record comes from a study of blood T cells in healthy people across ages. Across the study: Template switching retrieved approximately one barcoded beta molecule for each two T cells.

A second PCR of 7 to 11 cycles used a sample-barcoded 5' primer and a J-beta primer mix. Each cDNA molecule carried a tag from a template-switch adaptor that contained 12 random nucleotides. TCRdb fed the 5' RACE reads into MiXCR, producing one record per CDR3 protein. The sample lists about 1.8 million distinct CDR3 sequences, 49% occurring once. General study results and limits: Shifts in expanded clonotypes may have been confounded by donor CMV status, which was unknown. TCR beta diversity, measured per million T cells, fell in a roughly linear way with age.

The CDR3 loop spans 15 amino acids. The germline CDR1 and CDR2 sequences are LNHNV and YYDKDF (reference sequence). The ends were cut back, 0 bases at V and 3 bases at J, with 9 bases in the middle. This sequence was found in a middle-aged woman in good health. Sample: blood. The rearrangement joins TRBV15 to TRBJ2-1; no firm D call. The CDR3 region is CATSRDTYVYNEQFF. The CDR3 nucleotides read TGTGCCACCAGCAGAGATACCTACGTCTACAATGAGCAGTTCTTC.